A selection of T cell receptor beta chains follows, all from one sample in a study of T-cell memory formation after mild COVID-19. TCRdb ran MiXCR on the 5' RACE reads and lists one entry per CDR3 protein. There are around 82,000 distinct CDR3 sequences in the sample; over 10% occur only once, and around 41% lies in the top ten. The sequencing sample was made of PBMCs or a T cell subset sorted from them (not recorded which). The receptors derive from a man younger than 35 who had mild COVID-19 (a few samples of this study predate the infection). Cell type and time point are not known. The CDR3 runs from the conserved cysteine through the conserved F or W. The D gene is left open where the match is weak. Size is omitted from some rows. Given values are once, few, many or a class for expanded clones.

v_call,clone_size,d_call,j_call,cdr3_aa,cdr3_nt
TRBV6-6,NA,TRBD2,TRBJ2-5,CASSTPGLAGETQYF,TGTGCCAGCAGCACCCCCGGACTAGCGGGGGAGACCCAGTACTTC
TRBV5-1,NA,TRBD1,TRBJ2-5,CASSSATGAGETQYF,TGCGCCAGCAGCTCCGCGACAGGGGCGGGGGAGACCCAGTACTTC
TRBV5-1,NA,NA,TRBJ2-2,CGSSLESGAGELFF,TGCGGCAGCAGCTTGGAGTCAGGGGCCGGGGAGCTGTTTTTT
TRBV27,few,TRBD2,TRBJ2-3,CASSLTGGLWTDTQYF,TGTGCCAGCAGTTTGACGGGGGGGCTTTGGACAGATACGCAGTATTTT
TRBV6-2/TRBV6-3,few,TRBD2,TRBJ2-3,CASCSGGGFYPDTQYF,TGTGCCAGCTGTAGCGGGGGTGGATTTTACCCAGATACGCAGTATTTT
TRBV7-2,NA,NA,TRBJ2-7,CASSKAGTPTHEQYF,TGTGCCAGCAGCAAAGCCGGGACACCGACTCACGAGCAGTACTTC
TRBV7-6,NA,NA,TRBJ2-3,CASSPNKGATDTQYF,TGTGCCAGCAGCCCTAATAAAGGGGCCACAGATACGCAGTATTTT
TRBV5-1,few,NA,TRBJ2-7,CASSRRDDPLTEQYF,TGCGCCAGCAGCAGACGTGATGACCCCCTTACGGAGCAGTACTTC
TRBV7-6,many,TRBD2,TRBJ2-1,CASMKAGGYNEQFF,TGTGCCAGCATGAAAGCGGGGGGTTACAATGAGCAGTTCTTC
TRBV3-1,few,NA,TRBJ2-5,CASSSEEETQYF,TGTGCCAGCAGCTCGGAGGAAGAGACCCAGTACTTC
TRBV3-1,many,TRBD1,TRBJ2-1,CASSLGQGDSYNEQFF,TGTGCCAGCAGCCTCGGACAGGGGGACTCCTACAATGAGCAGTTCTTC
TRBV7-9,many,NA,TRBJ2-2,CASSLQGRTGELFF,TGTGCCAGCAGTCTACAGGGTCGGACCGGGGAGCTGTTTTTT
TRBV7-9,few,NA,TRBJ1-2,CASSPDSTKFYTF,TGTGCCAGTAGTCCGGACAGCACTAAATTCTACACCTTC
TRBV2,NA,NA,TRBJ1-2,CASSEYDSPNYGYTF,TGTGCCAGCAGTGAGTACGACAGCCCTAACTATGGCTACACCTTC